This T cell receptor beta chain was sequenced for a study of blood T cell repertoires in COVID-19. From germline, CDR1 is ENHRY and CDR2 SYGVKD. This CDR3 region has 13 residues. Trimming left V 9 bases short and J 0 bases short, with 11 bases between. Authors' analysis steps: Amplification with reference gene primers provided the estimates of nucleated cell counts. The assay was immunoSEQ multiplex PCR, and TCRdb's table has in-frame clones only and misses some. V and J calls and clone size are as listed in that table; D and trimming were resolved from the DNA. The repertoire holds around 500,000 clones, with approximately 87% as singletons.

The TCR originated in a woman aged 40-49 years who had recovered from COVID-19. Sequenced sample: PBMCs or T cells enriched from blood (not recorded which). The J gene is TRBJ1-2, the V gene TRBV10-3; no clear D. CDR3 sequence: CAMSQDSNYGYTF. For the CDR3, the DNA is TGTGCCATGTCCCAGGACTCTAACTATGGCTACACCTTC.